Each of the 9 T cell receptor beta chains below was sequenced from the same sample in a study of CD8+ T cells in alopecia areata. Reverse transcription of extracted RNA yielded cDNA, which provided the sequencing template. The assay was immunoSEQ multiplex PCR, and TCRdb's table has in-frame clones only and misses some. Of around 270,000 clones detected, nearly 60% appear once; the ten largest clones hold roughly 1.8%. Treatment here: oral pan-JAK inhibitor, 5-10 mg twice daily. Sequenced material: CD4+ T cells sorted from blood, taken at week 24, from a patient treated with tofacitinib. The receptor source for this set is a human donor with alopecia areata.

The chain links TRBV18 to TRBJ2-5; D may be TRBD2 (5 bases). V was clipped by 1 base and J by 3 bases, with 6 bases between them. Germline-derived CDR1 and CDR2 are KGHSH and LQKENI. The CDR3 loop spans 13 amino acids. The CDR3 region is CASSPRGEETQYF. CDR3 bases: TGTGCCAGCTCACCACGGGGAGAAGAGACCCAGTACTTC.

This sequence joins TRBV2 and TRBJ1-4, with 10 bases identical to TRBD1. CDR3 length equals 14 residues. The V gene's germline CDR1 is SNHLY and CDR2 FYNNEI. V shed 7 bases, J shed 6 bases, and the junction held 5 bases outside the gene matches. The DNA for the CDR3 is TGTGCCAGCACCTTGGACAGGGGGGATGAAAAACTGTTTTTT. This translates into CASTLDRGDEKLFF.

The CDR3 protein is CASSSRQGWEAFF. The CDR3 bases are TGTGCCAGCAGCTCTCGGCAGGGGTGGGAAGCTTTCTTT. The chain carries TRBV9 and TRBJ1-1, with TRBD1 as a possible D gene (6 bases). Trimming removed 4 bases at V and 8 bases at J, with 15 bases between. The CDR3 extends over 13 amino acids. From germline, CDR1 is SGDLS and CDR2 YYNGEE.

The chain uses TRBV7-2 and TRBJ2-5; 8 positions agree with TRBD2. Per germline, CDR1 SGHTA and CDR2 FQGNSA. J was trimmed by 5 bases and V by 4 bases; bases with no gene match: 9. This CDR3 spans 15 amino acids. CDR3 DNA sequence: TGTGCCAGCAGCTCGGGGACTAGGGGGGCGGAGACCCAGTACTTC. Translation gives CASSSGTRGAETQYF.

The genes are TRBV25-1 and TRBJ2-5; D gene ambiguous. The V gene's germline CDR1 is MGHDK and CDR2 SYGVNS. Trimming pared 2 bases from V and 3 bases from J, leaving 10 bases between. This CDR3 spans 14 amino acids. CDR3 sequence (DNA): TGTGCCAGCAGTGAAGTTGGTAGTAAAGAGACCCAGTACTTC. The encoded protein is CASSEVGSKETQYF.

In this sample, this clone turned up a few times. The V and J genes are TRBV13 and TRBJ2-3, with a possible D match to TRBD2 (7 bases). The CDR3 length is 15 residues. V gave up 8 bases and J gave up 1 base, with 16 bases separating them. CDR1 and CDR2 from the germline V gene are PRHDT and FYEKMQ (reference sequence). The CDR3 nucleotides read TGTGCCAGCCGGGCCCGGGGGGCTGGCACAGATACGCAGTATTTT. Translated: CASRARGAGTDTQYF.

The chain recombines TRBV15 with TRBJ2-6; D not certain. This CDR3 spans 15 amino acids. The V and J ends lost 7 bases and 0 bases respectively, with 10 bases between them. Germline CDR1 LNHNV, CDR2 YYDKDF (reference sequence). DNA of the CDR3: TGTGCCACCACCCTTTGGGGCTCTGGGGCCAACGTCCTGACTTTC. It codes for CATTLWGSGANVLTF.

The gene calls are TRBV2 and TRBJ2-1; 8 nucleotides align to TRBD2. The V gene's germline CDR1 is SNHLY and CDR2 FYNNEI. After removal of 3 bases from V and 5 bases from J, the junction contained 3 bases not matched to a gene. The CDR3 loop spans 14 amino acids. The DNA of the CDR3 is TGTGCCAGCAGTGACGGGGGGGCTAACAATGAGCAGTTCTTC. It encodes CASSDGGANNEQFF.

This chain uses TRBV5-4 with TRBJ1-2; 9 bases align to TRBD1. The J segment lost 7 bases and the V segment lost 6 bases, leaving 19 bases of the junction unmatched. CDR1 SGHNT and CDR2 YYREEE come from the germline V gene (reference sequence). There are 17 residues in the CDR3. The CDR3 DNA sequence: TGTGCCAGCATCCTATTTACGGGACAGGGTCCGATGGCTGGCTACACCTTC. Its translation is CASILFTGQGPMAGYTF.